Described below is a single T cell receptor beta chain sequence and its context. Its antigen is unidentified. The CDR3 length is 12 residues. The V gene end was trimmed by 5 bases and the J gene end by 5 bases; junction bases not matched to a gene: 3. CDR1 MNHEY and CDR2 SMNVEV come from the germline V gene (reference sequence). Measured with immunoSEQ multiplex PCR; TCRdb has only the in-frame clones, and not every one. This table has around 86,000 clones, about 93% appearing once. This specimen belongs to a study of OX40 agonist ivuxolimab in advanced cancers. The overall study: The study treated patients with ivuxolimab, an agonistic anti-OX40 (CD134) antibody. Administration of intravenous ivuxolimab to patients occurred every 2 weeks at 0.01 to 10 mg/kg. Three patients responded partially, comprising one with hepatocellular carcinoma and two with cutaneous melanoma.

Study results and limitations: Antigen specificity remained undetermined for the expanded peripheral T cells.

The rearrangement uses TRBV27 and TRBJ2-7; TRBD1 aligns across 7 bases. This TCR derives from an adult with an advanced solid tumor such as melanoma, head and neck, liver or kidney cancer. The material sequenced was CD4+ or CD8+ T cells sorted from blood, taken in a trial of the OX40 agonist ivuxolimab. The CDR3 nucleotides are TGTGCCAGCAGTCACAGGGGCCACGAGCAGTACTTC. This translates into CASSHRGHEQYF.